This T cell receptor (beta chain) was retrieved from a study of patients and donors after allogeneic stem cell transplantation. Germline loops: CDR1 SQVTM, CDR2 ANQGSEA. The CDR3 is made up of 12 amino acids. V gave up 4 bases and J gave up 6 bases, with 9 bases separating them. MiXCR, applied by TCRdb to the RT-PCR reads, yields one record per CDR3 protein. Seen here are tens of thousands of distinct CDR3 sequences, around 48% observed once, and the top ten hold about 64%. This TCR came from a human donor who was either an allogeneic HSCT recipient or a stem cell or donor lymphocyte infusion donor (not recorded which). It is not recorded whose cells these are; they may come from a transplant donor. The chain employs TRBV29-1 and TRBJ1-4; D not certain. The sample taken for sequencing was blood, either unsorted or a sorted T cell fraction (not recorded which). The CDR3 region has the DNA TGCAGCGTTGTCTTGGCTGATGAAAAACTGTTTTTT. As protein: CSVVLADEKLFF. The full variable domain, with the rest looked up from reference TRBV29-1 and TRBJ1-4, is SAVISQKPSRDICQRGTSLTIQCQVDSQVTMMFWYRQQPGQSLTLIATANQGSEATYESGFVIDKFPISRPNLTFSTLTVSNMSPEDSSIYLCSVVLADEKLFFGSGTQLSVL.